This T cell receptor beta chain appears in the sequencing data of a study of vaccination and CD4 T cells after COVID-19. Study in general: Post-COVID draws came a median approximately 100 days after diagnosis (range 35 to 161).

Cultured CD4+ T-cell DNA underwent Oncomine TCR Beta short-read sequencing. Via MiXCR, TCRdb re-called the PCR reads, giving one row per CDR3 protein. The sample lists approximately 4,100 distinct CDR3 sequences; around 19% were seen once. Germline V lookup: CDR1 SGHDT, CDR2 YYEEEE. The CDR3 sequence is 14 residues long. The junction had 4 bases not matched to a gene; V was cut back by 3 bases and J by 5 bases. Treatment of the sample: approximately 9-day PBMC culture with coronavirus spike peptide pools or control peptides (ViraFEST assay). Of note for this clonotype: Its specificity is not known.

The receptor comes from a human donor who had recovered from COVID-19. This sequence joins TRBV5-6 and TRBJ2-2, with 7 bases identical to TRBD1. What was sequenced was CD4+ T cells from blood, cultured in vitro. CDR3 DNA sequence: TGTGCCAGCAGCTCGGGACAGCCTACCGGGGAGCTGTTTTTT. It specifies CASSSGQPTGELFF.